Only a few counts were recorded for the clone carrying this T cell receptor (beta chain). This CDR3 is built from 14 residues. Looked up from germline, CDR1 is MNHNY and CDR2 is SVGAGI (reference sequence). Between the trimmed V and J ends, which lost 0 bases and 12 bases, there was a span of 18 bases. The sample comes from a study of cytomegalovirus exposure and HLA in healthy donors. The donors were in the roughly 120-subject validation cohort; that cohort was separate from the roughly 660-subject first cohort. Sequencing was performed with immunoSEQ multiplex PCR; in TCRdb, only in-frame clones are kept and a portion is missing. In the table there are about 110,000 clones, about nine tenths of which are singletons.

The source material was PBMCs. This TCR was recovered from a woman between 18 and 30 years old in good health and CMV-seronegative. The rearrangement joins TRBV6-6 to TRBJ2-7; D unresolved. The CDR3 region has the DNA TGTGCCAGCAGTTACTCGGTGGCAGGCCAGTTTCTGTACTTC. Translated: CASSYSVAGQFLYF.